This T cell receptor (beta chain) comes out of a study of cytomegalovirus exposure and HLA in healthy donors. This clone was picked up a small number of times. Researchers ran the PCR with 60 Vbeta and 13 Jbeta primers. Sequencing was performed with immunoSEQ multiplex PCR; in TCRdb, only in-frame clones are kept and a portion is missing. The repertoire includes fewer than 200,000 clones, approximately 76% of them detected once, and around 5% sits in the top ten. Germline V lookup: CDR1 MNHEY, CDR2 SVGAGI. The CDR3 is made up of 15 amino acids. After removal of 6 bases from V and 7 bases from J, the junction contained 11 bases not matched to a gene.

The clonotype comes from a woman between 18 and 29 years old in good health and CMV-seropositive. The sequencing sample was made of PBMCs. V gene TRBV6-5 combines with J gene TRBJ2-1; 8 positions match TRBD1. This CDR3 is CASRDTGGYLNEQFF. The CDR3 nucleotides are TGTGCCAGCAGGGACACAGGGGGGTATTTGAATGAGCAGTTCTTC.